This T cell receptor (beta chain) stems from a study of blood T cell repertoires in COVID-19. Looking at the study overall: Researchers got acute and convalescent COVID-19 samples from the United States, Italy and Spain. Sample material is recorded as cDNA or gDNA derived from T cells, B-cell-depleted T cells, or PBMCs.

In the authors' workflow: Reference gene primer amplification in the assay estimated nucleated cell counts. Only in-frame clones appear in the TCRdb table, and some are missing; sequencing was by immunoSEQ multiplex PCR. That table furnishes V, J and clone size, whereas the DNA furnished D and trimming. The repertoire holds around 99,000 clones, with around nine tenths as singletons. The junction had 8 bases not matched to a gene; V was cut back by 5 bases and J by 5 bases. The CDR3 runs 14 residues. The germline V gene has CDR1 MNHEY and CDR2 SVGEGT. Material: peripheral blood. This TCR was recovered from a woman aged 25 to 45 with acute or convalescent COVID-19. The chain is built from TRBV6-2 or TRBV6-3 and TRBJ2-5, with 7 bases aligning to TRBD2. Here the CDR3 DNA reads TGTGCCAGCAGTACCGGCGGGGGTAAGGAGACCCAGTACTTC. Protein product: CASSTGGGKETQYF.